This TCR beta chain was sequenced for a study of response to subunit inactivated influenza vaccine. Findings of the study overall: Only a handful of new T cells, the authors suggested, are recruited with each seasonal influenza vaccination.

Each CDR3 protein gets one entry after TCRdb re-called the RT-PCR reads with MiXCR. This sample has 600,000 to 700,000 distinct CDR3 sequences, with less than 15% found just once. About this clonotype itself: Its matching antigen is unknown.

Germline assignment: CDR1 KGHSH and CDR2 LQKENI. The CDR3 is 15 residues long. V dropped 6 bases and J dropped 4 bases, with 18 bases sitting between them. Sample: PBMCs from blood, taken 14 days before vaccination. The genes are TRBV18 and TRBJ1-2, with D tentatively TRBD1 (6 bases). This TCR came from a man in his forties or fifties who received an inactivated influenza vaccine. This CDR3 reads CASSPRQETAYGYTF. The CDR3 DNA sequence: TGTGCCAGCTCGCCGAGACAGGAAACGGCCTATGGCTACACCTTC. Variable domain in full (rest from reference TRBV18 and TRBJ1-2): NAGVMQNPRHLVRRRGQEARLRCSPMKGHSHVYWYRQLPEEGLKFMVYLQKENIIDESGMPKERFSAEFPKEGPSILRIQQVVRGDSAAYFCASSPRQETAYGYTFGSGTRLTVV.